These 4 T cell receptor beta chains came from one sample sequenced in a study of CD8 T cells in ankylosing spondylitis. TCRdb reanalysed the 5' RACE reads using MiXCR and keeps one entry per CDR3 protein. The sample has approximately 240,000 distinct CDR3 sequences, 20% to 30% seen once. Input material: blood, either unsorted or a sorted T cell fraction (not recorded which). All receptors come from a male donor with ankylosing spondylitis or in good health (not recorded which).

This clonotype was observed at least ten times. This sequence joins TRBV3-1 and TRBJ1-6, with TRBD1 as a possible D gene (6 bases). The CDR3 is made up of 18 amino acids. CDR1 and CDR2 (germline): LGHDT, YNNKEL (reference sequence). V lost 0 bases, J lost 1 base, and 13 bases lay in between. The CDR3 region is CASSQDMRGWSYNSPLHF. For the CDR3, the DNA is TGTGCCAGCAGCCAAGATATGAGGGGGTGGTCCTATAATTCACCCCTCCACTTT.

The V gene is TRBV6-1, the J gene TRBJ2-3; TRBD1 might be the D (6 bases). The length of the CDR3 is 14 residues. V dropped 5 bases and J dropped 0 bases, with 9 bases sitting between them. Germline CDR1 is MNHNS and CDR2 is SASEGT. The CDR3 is CASSPGHSTDTQYF. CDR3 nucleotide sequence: TGTGCCAGCAGTCCGGGACATAGCACAGATACGCAGTATTTT.

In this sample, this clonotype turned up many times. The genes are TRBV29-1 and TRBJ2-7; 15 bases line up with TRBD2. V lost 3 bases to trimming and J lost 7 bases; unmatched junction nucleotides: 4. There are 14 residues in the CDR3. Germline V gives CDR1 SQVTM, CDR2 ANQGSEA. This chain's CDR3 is CSVDGTSGGREQYF. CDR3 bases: TGCAGCGTTGACGGGACTAGCGGGGGGCGGGAGCAGTACTTC.

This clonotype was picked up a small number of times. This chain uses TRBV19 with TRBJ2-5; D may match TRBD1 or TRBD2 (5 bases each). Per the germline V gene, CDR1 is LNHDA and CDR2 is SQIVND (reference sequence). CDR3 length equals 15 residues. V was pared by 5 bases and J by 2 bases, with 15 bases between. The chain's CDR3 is CASSRTFWGQETQYF. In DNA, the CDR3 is TGTGCCAGTAGTCGGACTTTTTGGGGGCAAGAGACCCAGTACTTC.